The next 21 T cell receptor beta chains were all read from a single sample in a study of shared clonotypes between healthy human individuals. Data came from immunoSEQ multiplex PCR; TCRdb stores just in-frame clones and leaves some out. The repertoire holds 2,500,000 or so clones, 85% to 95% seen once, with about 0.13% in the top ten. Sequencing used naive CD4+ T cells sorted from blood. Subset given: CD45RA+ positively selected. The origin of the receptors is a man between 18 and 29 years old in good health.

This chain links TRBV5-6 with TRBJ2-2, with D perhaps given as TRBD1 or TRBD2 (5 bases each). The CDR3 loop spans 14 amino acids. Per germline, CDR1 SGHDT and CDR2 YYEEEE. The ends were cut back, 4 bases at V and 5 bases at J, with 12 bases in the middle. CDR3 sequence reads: CASSPNGGTGELFF. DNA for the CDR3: TGTGCCAGCAGCCCAAATGGGGGAACCGGGGAGCTGTTTTTT. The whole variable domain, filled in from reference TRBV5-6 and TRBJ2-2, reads DAGVTQSPTHLIKTRGQQVTLRCSPKSGHDTVSWYQQALGQGPQFIFQYYEEEERQRGNFPDRFSGHQFPNYSSELNVNALLLGDSALYLCASSPNGGTGELFFGEGSRLTVL.

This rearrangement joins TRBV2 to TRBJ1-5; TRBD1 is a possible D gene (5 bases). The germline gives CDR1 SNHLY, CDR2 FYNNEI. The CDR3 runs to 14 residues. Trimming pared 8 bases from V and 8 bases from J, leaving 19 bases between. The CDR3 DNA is TGTGCCAGCGGCCAGGGAGCAGCGGTAAAGCCCCAGCATTTT. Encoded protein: CASGQGAAVKPQHF.

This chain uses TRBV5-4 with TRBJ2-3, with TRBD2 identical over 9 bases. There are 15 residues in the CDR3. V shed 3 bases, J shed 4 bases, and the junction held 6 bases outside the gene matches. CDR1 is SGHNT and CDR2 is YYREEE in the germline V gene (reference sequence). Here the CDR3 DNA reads TGTGCCAGCAGCTCGCCGGGACTAGCAGCAGATACGCAGTATTTT. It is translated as CASSSPGLAADTQYF.

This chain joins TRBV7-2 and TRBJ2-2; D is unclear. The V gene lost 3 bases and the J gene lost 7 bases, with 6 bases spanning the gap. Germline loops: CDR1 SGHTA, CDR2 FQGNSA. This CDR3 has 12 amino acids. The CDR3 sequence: CASSLNFGELFF. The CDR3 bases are TGTGCCAGCAGCTTGAACTTCGGGGAGCTGTTTTTT.

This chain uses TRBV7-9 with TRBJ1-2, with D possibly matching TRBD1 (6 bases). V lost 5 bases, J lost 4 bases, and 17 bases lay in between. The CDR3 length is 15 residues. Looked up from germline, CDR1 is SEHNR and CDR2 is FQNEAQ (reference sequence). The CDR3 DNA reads TGTGCCAGCAGCACAGAACAGGGTAGGGCCTATGGCTACACCTTC. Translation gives CASSTEQGRAYGYTF.

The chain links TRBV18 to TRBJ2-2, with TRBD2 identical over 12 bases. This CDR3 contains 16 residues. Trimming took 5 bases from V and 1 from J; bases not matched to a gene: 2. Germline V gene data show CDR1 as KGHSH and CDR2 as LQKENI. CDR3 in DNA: TGTGCCAGCTCAGAGACTAGCGGGGGGAACACCGGGGAGCTGTTTTTT. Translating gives CASSETSGGNTGELFF.

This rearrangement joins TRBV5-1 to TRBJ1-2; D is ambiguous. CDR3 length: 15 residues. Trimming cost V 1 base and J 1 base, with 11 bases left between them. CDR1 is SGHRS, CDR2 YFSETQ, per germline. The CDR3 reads CASSLRSEHNYGYTF. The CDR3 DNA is TGCGCCAGCAGCTTGAGGTCAGAACATAACTATGGCTACACCTTC.

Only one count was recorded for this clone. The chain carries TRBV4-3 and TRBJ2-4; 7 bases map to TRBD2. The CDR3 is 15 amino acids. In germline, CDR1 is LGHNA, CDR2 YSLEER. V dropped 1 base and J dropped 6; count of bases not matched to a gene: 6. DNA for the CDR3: TGCGCCAGCAGCCAAGGGTGGCGGGAGTTAAACATTCAGTACTTC. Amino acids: CASSQGWRELNIQYF.

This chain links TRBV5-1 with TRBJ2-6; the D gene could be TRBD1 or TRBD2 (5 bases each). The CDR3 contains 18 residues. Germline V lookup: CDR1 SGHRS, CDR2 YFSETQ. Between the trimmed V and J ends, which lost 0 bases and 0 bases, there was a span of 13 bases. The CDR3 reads CASSLAQGDPSGANVLTF. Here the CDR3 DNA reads TGCGCCAGCAGCTTGGCCCAAGGGGACCCCTCTGGGGCCAACGTCCTGACTTTC.

The DNA for the CDR3 is TGTGCCAGCAGTCCACTTGGGTGGGGTCACAGCGAGCAGTACTTC. As protein: CASSPLGWGHSEQYF. The genes are TRBV11-2 and TRBJ2-7; D uncertain. Germline CDR1 reads SGHAT; CDR2 reads FQNNGV. Trimming shortened V by 6 bases and J by 6 bases, and 21 bases separated the two germline ends. The CDR3 runs 15 residues. Looking up the rest from reference TRBV11-2 and TRBJ2-7 gives the full variable domain: EAGVAQSPRYKIIEKRQSVAFWCNPISGHATLYWYQQILGQGPKLLIQFQNNGVVDDSQLPKDRFSAERLKGVDSTLKIQPAKLEDSAVYLCASSPLGWGHSEQYFGPGTRLTVT.

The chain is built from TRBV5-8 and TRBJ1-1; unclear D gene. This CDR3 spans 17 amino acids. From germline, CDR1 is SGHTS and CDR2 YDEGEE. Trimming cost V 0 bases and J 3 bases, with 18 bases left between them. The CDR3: CASSLVIQASVDTEAFF. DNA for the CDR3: TGTGCCAGCAGCTTGGTCATCCAGGCTTCGGTTGACACTGAAGCTTTCTTT. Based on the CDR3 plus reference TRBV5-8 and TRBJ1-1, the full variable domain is EAGVTQSPTHLIKTRGQQATLRCSPISGHTSVYWYQQALGLGLQFLLWYDEGEERNRGNFPPRFSGRQFPNYSSELNVNALELEDSALYLCASSLVIQASVDTEAFFGQGTRLTVV.

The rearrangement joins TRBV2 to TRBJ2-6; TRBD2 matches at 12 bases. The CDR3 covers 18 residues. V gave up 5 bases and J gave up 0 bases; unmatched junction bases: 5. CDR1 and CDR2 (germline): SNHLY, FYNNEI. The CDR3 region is CASSRTSGGTSGANVLTF. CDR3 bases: TGTGCCAGCAGTCGTACTAGCGGGGGGACCTCTGGGGCCAACGTCCTGACTTTC.

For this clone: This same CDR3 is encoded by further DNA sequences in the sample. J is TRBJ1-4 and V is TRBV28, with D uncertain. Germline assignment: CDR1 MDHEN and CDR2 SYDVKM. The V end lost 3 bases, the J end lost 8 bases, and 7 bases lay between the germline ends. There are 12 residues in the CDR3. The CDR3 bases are TGTGCCAGCAGTTTGAAGGGAGAAAAACTGTTTTTT. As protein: CASSLKGEKLFF.

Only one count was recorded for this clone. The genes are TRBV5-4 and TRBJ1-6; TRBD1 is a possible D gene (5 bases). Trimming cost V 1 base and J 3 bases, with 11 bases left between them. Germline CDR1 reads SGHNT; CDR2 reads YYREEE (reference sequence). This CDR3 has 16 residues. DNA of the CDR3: TGTGCCAGCAGCTTGTATCAGGGAGACTATAATTCACCCCTCCACTTT. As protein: CASSLYQGDYNSPLHF.

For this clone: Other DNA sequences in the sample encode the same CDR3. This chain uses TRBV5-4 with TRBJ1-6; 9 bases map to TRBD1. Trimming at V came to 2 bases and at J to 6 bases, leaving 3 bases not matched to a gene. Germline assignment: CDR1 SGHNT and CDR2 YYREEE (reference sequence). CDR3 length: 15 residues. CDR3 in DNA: TGTGCCAGCAGCTTACCGGGACAGGGTAATTCACCCCTCCACTTT. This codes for CASSLPGQGNSPLHF.

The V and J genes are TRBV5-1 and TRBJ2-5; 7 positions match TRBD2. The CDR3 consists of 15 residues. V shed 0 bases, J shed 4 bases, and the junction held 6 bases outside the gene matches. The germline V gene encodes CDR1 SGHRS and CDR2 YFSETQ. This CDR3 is CASSLGVVAGETQYF. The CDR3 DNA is TGCGCCAGCAGCTTGGGAGTGGTAGCGGGAGAGACCCAGTACTTC.

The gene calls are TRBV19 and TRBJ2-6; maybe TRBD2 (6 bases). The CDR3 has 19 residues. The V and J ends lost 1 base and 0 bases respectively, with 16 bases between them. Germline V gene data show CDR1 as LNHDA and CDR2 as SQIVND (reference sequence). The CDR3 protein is CASSIGVGGIGSGANVLTF. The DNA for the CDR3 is TGTGCCAGTAGTATAGGTGTGGGCGGGATCGGCTCTGGGGCCAACGTCCTGACTTTC.

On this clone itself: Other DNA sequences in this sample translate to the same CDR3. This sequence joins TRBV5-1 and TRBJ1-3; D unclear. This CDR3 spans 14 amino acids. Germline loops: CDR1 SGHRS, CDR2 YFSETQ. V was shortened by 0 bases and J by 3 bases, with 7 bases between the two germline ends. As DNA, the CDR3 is TGCGCCAGCAGCTTGGGAGGGAATGGAAACACCATATATTTT. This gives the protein CASSLGGNGNTIYF.

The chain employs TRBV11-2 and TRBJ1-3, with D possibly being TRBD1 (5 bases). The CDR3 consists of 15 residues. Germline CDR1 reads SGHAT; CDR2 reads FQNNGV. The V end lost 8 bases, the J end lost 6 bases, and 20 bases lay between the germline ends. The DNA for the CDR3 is TGTGCCAGCGGCCTAGCGACGGGGGACTTAAACACCATATATTTT. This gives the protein CASGLATGDLNTIYF.

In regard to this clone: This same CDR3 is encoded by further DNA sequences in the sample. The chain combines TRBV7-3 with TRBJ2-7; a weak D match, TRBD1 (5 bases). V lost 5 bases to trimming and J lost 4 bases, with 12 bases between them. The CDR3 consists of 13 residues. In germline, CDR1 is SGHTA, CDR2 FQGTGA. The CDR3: CASSPQAGYEQYF. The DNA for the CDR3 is TGTGCCAGCAGCCCACAGGCCGGTTACGAGCAGTACTTC.

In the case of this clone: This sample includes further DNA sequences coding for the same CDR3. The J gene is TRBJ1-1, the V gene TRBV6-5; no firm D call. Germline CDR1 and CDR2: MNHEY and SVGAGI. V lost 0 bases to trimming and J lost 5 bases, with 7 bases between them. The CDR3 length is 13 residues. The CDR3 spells CASSYSQRTEAFF. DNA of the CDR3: TGTGCCAGCAGTTACTCCCAGAGGACTGAAGCTTTCTTT.